One sample yielded the 6 T cell receptor beta chains listed below, sequenced in a study of blood T cell repertoires in COVID-19. The method was immunoSEQ multiplex PCR; TCRdb's version includes in-frame clones alone and lacks a portion of them. The sample holds more than 95,000 clones, 86% seen once. Sample: peripheral blood. Source of these receptors: a man in his sixties or seventies who had recovered from COVID-19.

This chain uses TRBV5-1 with TRBJ1-2; weak D call: TRBD1 (5 bases). Per the germline V gene, CDR1 is SGHRS and CDR2 is YFSETQ. With 4 bases removed from V and 4 bases from J, the gap between germline ends came to 11 bases. The CDR3 length is 13 residues. The CDR3 reads CASSPDTLYGYTF. The CDR3 nucleotides are TGCGCCAGCAGCCCGGACACCCTCTATGGCTACACCTTC.

This rearrangement joins TRBV5-1 to TRBJ2-7; 11 bases are shared with TRBD2. This CDR3 spans 16 amino acids. The V segment lost 0 bases and the J segment 5 bases; nucleotides outside the gene matches: 7. Per germline, CDR1 SGHRS and CDR2 YFSETQ. Here the CDR3 DNA reads TGCGCCAGCAGCTTGGAGAATAGCGGGAGGGGACACGAGCAGTACTTC. It codes for CASSLENSGRGHEQYF.

The CDR3 is CASSLSGGTGELFF. DNA of the CDR3: TGCGCCAGCAGCTTGTCGGGGGGCACCGGGGAGCTGTTTTTT. J is TRBJ2-2 and V is TRBV5-1, with TRBD2 matching 7 bases. Germline V gives CDR1 SGHRS, CDR2 YFSETQ. Trimming removed 1 base from V and 4 bases from J; junction bases left unmatched: 1. The CDR3 has 14 amino acids.

V usage is TRBV5-6 and J usage is TRBJ1-3, with unresolved D. CDR1 and CDR2 (germline): SGHDT, YYEEEE. The CDR3 totals 14 residues. V was clipped by 2 bases and J by 2 bases, with 8 bases between them. The CDR3 protein is CASSFTGPGNTIYF. The CDR3 DNA sequence: TGTGCCAGCAGCTTCACTGGGCCTGGAAACACCATATATTTT. The entire variable domain, with the rest obtained from reference TRBV5-6 and TRBJ1-3, is as follows: DAGVTQSPTHLIKTRGQQVTLRCSPKSGHDTVSWYQQALGQGPQFIFQYYEEEERQRGNFPDRFSGHQFPNYSSELNVNALLLGDSALYLCASSFTGPGNTIYFGEGSWLTVV.

The chain links TRBV10-3 to TRBJ2-7, with D perhaps TRBD2 (6 bases). The germline gives CDR1 ENHRY, CDR2 SYGVKD. The CDR3 has 15 residues. V gave up 3 bases and J gave up 3 bases, with 15 bases separating them. The CDR3 reads CAISDVRRGFYEQYF. The DNA of the CDR3 is TGTGCCATCAGTGATGTGAGGCGGGGATTCTACGAGCAGTACTTC.

This chain links TRBV19 with TRBJ1-3, with TRBD1 matching over 9 bases. Trimming cost V 9 bases and J 4 bases; bases outside gene matches: 10. Looked up from germline, CDR1 is LNHDA and CDR2 is SQIVND (reference sequence). The length of the CDR3 is 15 residues. The CDR3 nucleotides read TGTGCCAGCGCCTTAACAGGGGGCGCGGGAAACACCATATATTTT. As protein: CASALTGGAGNTIYF.